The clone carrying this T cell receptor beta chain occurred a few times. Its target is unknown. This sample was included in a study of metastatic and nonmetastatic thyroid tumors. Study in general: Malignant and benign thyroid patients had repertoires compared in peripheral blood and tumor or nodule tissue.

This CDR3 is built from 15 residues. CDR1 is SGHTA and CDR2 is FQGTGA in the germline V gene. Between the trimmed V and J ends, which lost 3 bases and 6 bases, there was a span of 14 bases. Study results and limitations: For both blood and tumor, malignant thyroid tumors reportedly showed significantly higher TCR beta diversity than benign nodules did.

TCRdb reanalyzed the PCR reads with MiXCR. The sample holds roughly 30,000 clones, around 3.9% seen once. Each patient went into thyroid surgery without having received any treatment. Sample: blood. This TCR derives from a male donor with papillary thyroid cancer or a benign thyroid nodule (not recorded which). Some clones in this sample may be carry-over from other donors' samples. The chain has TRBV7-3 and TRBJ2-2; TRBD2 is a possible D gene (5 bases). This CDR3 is CASSLRTHGAGELFF. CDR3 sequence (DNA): TGTGCCAGCAGCTTGAGGACTCATGGGGCCGGGGAGCTGTTTTTT.